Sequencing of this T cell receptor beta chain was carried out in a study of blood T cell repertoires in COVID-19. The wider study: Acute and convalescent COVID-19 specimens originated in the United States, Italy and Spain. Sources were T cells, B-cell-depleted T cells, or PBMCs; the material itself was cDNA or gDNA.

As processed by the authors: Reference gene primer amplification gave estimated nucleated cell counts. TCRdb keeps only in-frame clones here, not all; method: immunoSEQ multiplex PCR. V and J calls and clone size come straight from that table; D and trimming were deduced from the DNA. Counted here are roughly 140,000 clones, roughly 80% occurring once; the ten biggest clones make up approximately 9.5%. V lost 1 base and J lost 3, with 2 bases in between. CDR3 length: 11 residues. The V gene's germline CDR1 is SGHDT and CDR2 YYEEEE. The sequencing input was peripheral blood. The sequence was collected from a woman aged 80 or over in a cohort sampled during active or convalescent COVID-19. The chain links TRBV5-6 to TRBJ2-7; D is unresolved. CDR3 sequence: CASSLYYEQYF. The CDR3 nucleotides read TGTGCCAGCAGCTTGTACTACGAGCAGTACTTC.